Reported below is one TCR beta chain. Residents of about two dozen US areas, aged about 18 to 95 years, made up the participants. Cohort allocation depended upon clinical history that participants reported. Cohort 3 recovered donors had two negative PCRs, clearance, or symptom resolution. This sample is part of a study of blood T cell repertoires in COVID-19. Study in general: PBMCs, B-cell-depleted T cells, or T cells provided the cDNA or gDNA that made up the material.

Libraries were prepared by immunoSEQ multiplex PCR; TCRdb keeps only in-frame clonotypes and omits some of them. This table has roughly 350,000 clones, more than 90% appearing once. The CDR3 loop spans 13 amino acids. The V and J ends lost 4 bases and 5 bases respectively, with 12 bases between them. CDR1 is LGHDT, CDR2 YNNKEL, per germline (reference sequence). The sequence derives from a woman under 40 who had recovered from COVID-19. This chain connects TRBV3-1 (or the pseudogene TRBV3-2) to TRBJ2-7, with D possibly TRBD2 on 7 matching bases. The source material was PBMCs or T cells enriched from blood (not recorded which). CDR3 in DNA: TGTGCCAGCAGCCCGGGGGGCCGGGACGAGCAGTACTTC. Encoded protein: CASSPGGRDEQYF.